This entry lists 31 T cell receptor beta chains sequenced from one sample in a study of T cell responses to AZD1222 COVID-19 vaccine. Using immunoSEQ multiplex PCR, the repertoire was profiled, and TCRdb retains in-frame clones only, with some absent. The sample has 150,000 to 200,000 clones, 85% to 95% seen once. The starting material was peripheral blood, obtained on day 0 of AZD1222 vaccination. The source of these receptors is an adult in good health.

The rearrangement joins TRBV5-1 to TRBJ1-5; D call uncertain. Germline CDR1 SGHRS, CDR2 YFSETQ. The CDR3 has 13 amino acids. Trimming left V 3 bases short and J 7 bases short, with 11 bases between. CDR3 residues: CASSSTPGQPQHF. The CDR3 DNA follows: TGCGCCAGCAGCTCAACCCCTGGGCAGCCCCAGCATTTT. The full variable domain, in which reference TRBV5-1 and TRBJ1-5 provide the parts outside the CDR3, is KAGVTQTPRYLIKTRGQQVTLSCSPISGHRSVSWYQQTPGQGLQFLFEYFSETQRNKGNFPGRFSGRQFSNSRSEMNVSTLELGDSALYLCASSSTPGQPQHFGDGTRLSIL.

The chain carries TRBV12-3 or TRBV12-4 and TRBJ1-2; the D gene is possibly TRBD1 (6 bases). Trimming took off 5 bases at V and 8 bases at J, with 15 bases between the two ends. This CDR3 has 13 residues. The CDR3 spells CASSGTRMGGYTF. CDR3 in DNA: TGTGCCAGCAGTGGGACAAGAATGGGCGGCTACACCTTC.

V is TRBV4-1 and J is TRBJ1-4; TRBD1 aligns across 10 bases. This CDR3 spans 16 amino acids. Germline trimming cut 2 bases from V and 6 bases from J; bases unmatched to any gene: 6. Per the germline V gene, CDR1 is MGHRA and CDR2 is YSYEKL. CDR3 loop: CASSQSDRGPYEKLFF. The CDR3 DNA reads TGCGCCAGCAGCCAATCTGACAGGGGGCCTTATGAAAAACTGTTTTTT.

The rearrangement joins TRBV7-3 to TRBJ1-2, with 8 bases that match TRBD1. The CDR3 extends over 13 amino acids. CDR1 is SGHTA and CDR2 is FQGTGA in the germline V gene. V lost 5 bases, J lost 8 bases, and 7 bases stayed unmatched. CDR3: CASSPTGGEGYTF. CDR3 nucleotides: TGTGCCAGCAGCCCAACAGGGGGAGAGGGCTACACCTTC.

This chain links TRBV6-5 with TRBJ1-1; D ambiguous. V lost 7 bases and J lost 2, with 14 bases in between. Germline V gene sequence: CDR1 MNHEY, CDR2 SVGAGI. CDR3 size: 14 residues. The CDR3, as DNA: TGTGCCAGCACTATCTCCGGGGTCAACACTGAAGCTTTCTTT. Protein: CASTISGVNTEAFF.

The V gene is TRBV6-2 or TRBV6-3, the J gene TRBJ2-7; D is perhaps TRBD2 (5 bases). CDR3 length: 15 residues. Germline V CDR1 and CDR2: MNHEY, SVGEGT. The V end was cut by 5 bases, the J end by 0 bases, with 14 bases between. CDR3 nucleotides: TGTGCCAGCAGTACTTCCGGGATAAGCTCCTACGAGCAGTACGTC. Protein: CASSTSGISSYEQYV.

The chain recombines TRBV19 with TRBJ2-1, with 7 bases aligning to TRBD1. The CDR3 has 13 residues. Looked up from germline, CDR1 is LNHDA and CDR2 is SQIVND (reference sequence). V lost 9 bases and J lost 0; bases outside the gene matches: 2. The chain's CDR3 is CASRDSSYNEQFF. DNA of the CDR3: TGTGCCAGCCGGGACAGCTCCTACAATGAGCAGTTCTTC.

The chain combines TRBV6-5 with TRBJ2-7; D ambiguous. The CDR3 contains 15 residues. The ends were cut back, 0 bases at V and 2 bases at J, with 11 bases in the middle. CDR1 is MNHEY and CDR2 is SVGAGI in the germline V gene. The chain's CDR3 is CASSYSIQKAYEQYF. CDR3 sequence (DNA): TGTGCCAGCAGTTACTCTATACAGAAAGCCTACGAGCAGTACTTC.

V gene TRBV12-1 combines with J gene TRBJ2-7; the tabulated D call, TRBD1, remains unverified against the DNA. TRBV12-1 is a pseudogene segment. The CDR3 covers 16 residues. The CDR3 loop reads CASSSESYKQVIEQYV. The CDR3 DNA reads TGTGCCAGCAGCTCAGAGTCTTATAAACAGGTGATTGAGCAGTACGTC.

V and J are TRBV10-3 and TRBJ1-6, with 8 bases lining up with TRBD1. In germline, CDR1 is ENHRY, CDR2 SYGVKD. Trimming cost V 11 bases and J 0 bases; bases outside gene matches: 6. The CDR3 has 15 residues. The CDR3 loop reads CASGDRSSYNSPLHF. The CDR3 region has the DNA TGTGCCTCCGGGGACAGGAGCTCCTATAATTCACCCCTCCACTTT.

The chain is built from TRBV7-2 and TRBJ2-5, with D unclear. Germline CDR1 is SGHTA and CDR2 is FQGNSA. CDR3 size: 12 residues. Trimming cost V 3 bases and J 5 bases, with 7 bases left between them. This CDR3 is CASSFFGETQYF. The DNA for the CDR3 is TGTGCCAGCAGCTTTTTTGGTGAGACCCAGTACTTC. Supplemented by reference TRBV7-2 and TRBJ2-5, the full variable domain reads GAGVSQSPSNKVTEKGKDVELRCDPISGHTALYWYRQSLGQGLEFLIYFQGNSAPDKSGLPSDRFSAERTGGSVSTLTIQRTQQEDSAVYLCASSFFGETQYFGPGTRLLVL.

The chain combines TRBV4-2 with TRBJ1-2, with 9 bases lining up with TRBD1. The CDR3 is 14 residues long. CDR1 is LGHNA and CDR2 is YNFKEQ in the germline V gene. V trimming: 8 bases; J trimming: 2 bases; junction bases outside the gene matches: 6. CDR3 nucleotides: TGTGCCAGCCAGGGACAGGGCGGGAACTATGGCTACACCTTC. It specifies CASQGQGGNYGYTF.

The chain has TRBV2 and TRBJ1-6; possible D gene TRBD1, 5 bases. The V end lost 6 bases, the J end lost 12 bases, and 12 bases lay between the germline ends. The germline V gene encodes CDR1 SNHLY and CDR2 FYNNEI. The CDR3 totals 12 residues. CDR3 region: CASSGDSRPLHF. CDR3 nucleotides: TGTGCCAGCAGCGGCGACAGTAGACCCCTCCACTTT.

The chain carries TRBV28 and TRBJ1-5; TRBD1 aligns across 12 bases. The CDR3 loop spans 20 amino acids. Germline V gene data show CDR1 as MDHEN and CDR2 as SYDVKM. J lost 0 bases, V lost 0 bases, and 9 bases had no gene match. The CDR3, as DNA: TGTGCCAGCAGTTTATGGTTGAAAGGGACAGGGGGCGATAGCAATCAGCCCCAGCATTTT. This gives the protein CASSLWLKGTGGDSNQPQHF. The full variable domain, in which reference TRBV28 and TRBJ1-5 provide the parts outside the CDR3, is DVKVTQSSRYLVKRTGEKVFLECVQDMDHENMFWYRQDPGLGLRLIYFSYDVKMKEKGDIPEGYSVSREKKERFSLILESASTNQTSMYLCASSLWLKGTGGDSNQPQHFGDGTRLSIL.

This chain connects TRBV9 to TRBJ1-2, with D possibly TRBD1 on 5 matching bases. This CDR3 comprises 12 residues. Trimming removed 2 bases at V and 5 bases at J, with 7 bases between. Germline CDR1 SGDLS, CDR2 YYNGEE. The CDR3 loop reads CASSVWGYGYTF. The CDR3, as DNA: TGTGCCAGCAGCGTTTGGGGGTATGGCTACACCTTC.

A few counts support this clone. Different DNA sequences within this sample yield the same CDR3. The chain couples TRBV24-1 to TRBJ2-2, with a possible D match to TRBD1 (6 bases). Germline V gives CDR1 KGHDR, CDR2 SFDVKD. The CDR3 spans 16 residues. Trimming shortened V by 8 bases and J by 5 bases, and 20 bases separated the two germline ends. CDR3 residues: CATTNRGPRGTGELFF. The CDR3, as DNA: TGTGCCACCACCAACCGGGGCCCCAGGGGTACCGGGGAGCTGTTTTTT.

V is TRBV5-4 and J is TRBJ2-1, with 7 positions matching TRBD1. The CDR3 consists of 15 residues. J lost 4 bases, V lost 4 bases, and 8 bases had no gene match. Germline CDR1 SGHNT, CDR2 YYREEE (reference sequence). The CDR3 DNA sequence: TGTGCCAGCAGCCCCCCGACAGGGTCTTACAATGAGCAGTTCTTC. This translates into CASSPPTGSYNEQFF.

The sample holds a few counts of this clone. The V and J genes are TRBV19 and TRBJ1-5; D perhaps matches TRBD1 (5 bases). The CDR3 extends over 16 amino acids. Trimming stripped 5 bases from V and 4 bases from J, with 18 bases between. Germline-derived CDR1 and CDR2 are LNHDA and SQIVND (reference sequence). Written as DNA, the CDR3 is TGTGCCAGTAGTGTATCAGGGAGGGGAGGTAATCAGCCCCAGCATTTT. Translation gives CASSVSGRGGNQPQHF.

This CDR3 is CASSLYRSFSYEQYF. CDR3 DNA: TGTGCCAGCAGCTTATACCGCAGCTTCTCCTACGAGCAGTACTTC. V gene TRBV7-2 combines with J gene TRBJ2-7; D gene uncertain. V shed 2 bases and J shed 0 bases, with 11 bases lying between them. CDR1 is SGHTA, CDR2 FQGNSA, per germline. The CDR3 is 15 residues long.

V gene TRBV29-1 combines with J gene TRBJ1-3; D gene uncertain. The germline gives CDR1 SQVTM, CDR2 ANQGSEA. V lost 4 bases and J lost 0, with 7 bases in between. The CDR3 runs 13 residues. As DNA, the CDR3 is TGCAGCGTTGTAGCGAACTCTGGAAACACCATATATTTT. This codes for CSVVANSGNTIYF.

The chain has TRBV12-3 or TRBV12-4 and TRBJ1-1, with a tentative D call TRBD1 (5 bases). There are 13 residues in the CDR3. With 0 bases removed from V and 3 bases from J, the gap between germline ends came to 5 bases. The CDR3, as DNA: TGTGCCAGCAGTTTAGCAGGGGACACTGAAGCTTTCTTT. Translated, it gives CASSLAGDTEAFF.

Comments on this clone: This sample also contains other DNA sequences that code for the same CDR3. Here the CDR3 reads CASSVGGTEAFF. CDR3 DNA sequence: TGTGCCAGCAGTGTTGGAGGCACTGAAGCTTTCTTT. The J gene is TRBJ1-1, the V gene TRBV2; D is unresolved. There are 12 residues in the CDR3. Per germline, CDR1 SNHLY and CDR2 FYNNEI. The V and J ends lost 4 bases and 4 bases respectively, with 7 bases between them.

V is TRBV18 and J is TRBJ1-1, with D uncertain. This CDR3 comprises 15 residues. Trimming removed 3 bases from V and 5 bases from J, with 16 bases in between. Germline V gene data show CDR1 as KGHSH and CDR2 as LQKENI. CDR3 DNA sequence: TGTGCCAGCTCACCCGGGAGGGAGGAAGGGACTGAAGCTTTCTTT. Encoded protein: CASSPGREEGTEAFF.

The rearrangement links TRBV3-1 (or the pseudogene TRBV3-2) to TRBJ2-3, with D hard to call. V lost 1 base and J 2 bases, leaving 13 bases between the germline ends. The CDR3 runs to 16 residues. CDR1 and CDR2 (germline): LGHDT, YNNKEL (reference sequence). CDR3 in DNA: TGTGCCAGCAGCCAAGGTAGCCCCGTTAACACAGATACGCAGTATTTT. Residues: CASSQGSPVNTDTQYF.

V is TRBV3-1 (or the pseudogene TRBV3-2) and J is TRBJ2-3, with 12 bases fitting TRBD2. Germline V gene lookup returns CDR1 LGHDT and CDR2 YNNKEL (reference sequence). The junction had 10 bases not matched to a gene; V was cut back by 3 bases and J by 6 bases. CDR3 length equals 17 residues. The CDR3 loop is CASSQDLAGGPRDTQYF. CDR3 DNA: TGTGCCAGCAGCCAGGATCTAGCGGGGGGGCCAAGGGATACGCAGTATTTT.

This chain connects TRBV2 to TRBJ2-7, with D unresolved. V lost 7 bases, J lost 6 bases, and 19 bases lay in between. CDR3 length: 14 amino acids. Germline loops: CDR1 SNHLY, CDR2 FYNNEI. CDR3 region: CASTVTPSLAEQYF. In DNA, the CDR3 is TGTGCCAGCACTGTGACGCCGTCTCTCGCCGAGCAGTACTTC.

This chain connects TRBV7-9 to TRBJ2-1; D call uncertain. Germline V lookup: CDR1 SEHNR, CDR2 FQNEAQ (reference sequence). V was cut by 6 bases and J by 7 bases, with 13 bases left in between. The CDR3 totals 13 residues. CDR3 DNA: TGTGCCAGCAGTTTTCCTGCGGCAAATGAGCAGTTCTTC. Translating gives CASSFPAANEQFF.

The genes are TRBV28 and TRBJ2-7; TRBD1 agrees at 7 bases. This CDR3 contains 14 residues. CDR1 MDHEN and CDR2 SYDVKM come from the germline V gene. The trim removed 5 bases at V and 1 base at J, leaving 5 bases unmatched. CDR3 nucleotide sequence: TGTGCCAGCAGTGTGTACAGGGGTTCCTACGAGCAGTACTTC. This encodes CASSVYRGSYEQYF.

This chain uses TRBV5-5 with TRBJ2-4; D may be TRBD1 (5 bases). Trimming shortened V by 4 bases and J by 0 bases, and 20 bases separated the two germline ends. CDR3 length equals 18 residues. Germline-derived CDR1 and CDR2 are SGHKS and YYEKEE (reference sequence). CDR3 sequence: CASSLTAVPFLAKNIQYF. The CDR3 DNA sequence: TGTGCCAGCAGCCTGACAGCCGTTCCTTTTCTAGCCAAAAACATTCAGTACTTC.

The CDR3 is CASSFLEGSSGNTIYF. The CDR3 coding sequence is TGCGCCAGCAGCTTCCTTGAGGGGTCCTCTGGAAACACCATATATTTT. The J gene is TRBJ1-3, the V gene TRBV5-1; tentative D call: TRBD1 (5 bases). The V end lost 2 bases, the J end lost 0 bases, and 12 bases lay between the germline ends. This CDR3 is 16 amino acids long. Germline-derived CDR1 and CDR2 are SGHRS and YFSETQ.

The CDR3 reads CASSYPGQLFGLNTGELFF. The DNA of the CDR3 is TGTGCCAGCAGTTACCCCGGACAACTTTTCGGCCTGAACACCGGGGAGCTGTTTTTT. The chain employs TRBV28 and TRBJ2-2; possible D gene TRBD1, 5 bases. V was clipped by 4 bases and J by 1 base, with 22 bases between them. The germline CDR1 and CDR2 sequences are MDHEN and SYDVKM. The length of the CDR3 is 19 residues. The entire variable domain, with the rest obtained from reference TRBV28 and TRBJ2-2, is as follows: DVKVTQSSRYLVKRTGEKVFLECVQDMDHENMFWYRQDPGLGLRLIYFSYDVKMKEKGDIPEGYSVSREKKERFSLILESASTNQTSMYLCASSYPGQLFGLNTGELFFGEGSRLTVL.